The TCR beta chain under discussion was sequenced for a study of blood T cell repertoires in COVID-19. Study-level background: PBMCs, B-cell-depleted T cells, or T cells were the source of the cDNA or gDNA that made up the material.

Repertoires were generated with immunoSEQ multiplex PCR, while TCRdb's copy carries only in-frame clones and drops some. The data contain under 70,000 clones, around 90% of them singletons. Germline CDR1 reads SEHNR; CDR2 reads FQNEAQ (reference sequence). The CDR3 contains 14 residues. Germline trimming cut 7 bases from V and 3 bases from J; bases unmatched to any gene: 7. J is TRBJ2-7 and V is TRBV7-9; 9 bases match TRBD1. This TCR was sampled from a woman aged 55-69 years with COVID-19, enrolled during active disease. The sequencing sample was made of peripheral blood. The CDR3 region is CASNDRGKGYEQYF. The DNA for the CDR3 is TGTGCCAGCAACGACAGGGGGAAAGGCTACGAGCAGTACTTC.